Described below is a single T cell receptor beta chain sequence and its context. The data stem from a study of shared clonotypes between healthy human individuals. The CDR3 sequence is 18 residues long. V was pared by 0 bases and J by 1 base, with 18 bases between. Per the germline V gene, CDR1 is MGHRA and CDR2 is YSYEKL. Genomic DNA belonging to each subset was distributed in equal measure over several immunoSEQ plates. The repertoire was sequenced with immunoSEQ multiplex PCR; TCRdb's copy has only in-frame clones and lacks some. The sample yields approximately 2,000,000 clones, less than 95% seen once.

What was sequenced was naive CD4+ T cells from PBMCs. Stated subset: CD45RA+ positively selected. This TCR came from a man between 18 and 29 years old in good health. Some clones in this sample may be carry-over from other donors' samples. The chain employs TRBV4-1 and TRBJ2-5; the D gene is possibly TRBD2 (6 bases). CDR3 sequence (DNA): TGCGCCAGCAGCCAAGAAGTGGGGGGTTGGACCGGCCAAGAGACCCAGTACTTC. Its protein product is CASSQEVGGWTGQETQYF.